Below are 8 T cell receptor beta chains sequenced from a single sample in a study of blood T cells in healthy people across ages. Sample-barcoded 5' priming and a J-beta primer mix drove a second PCR of about 6 to 12 cycles. TCRdb redid the calling of the 5' RACE reads with MiXCR, one entry per CDR3 protein. This table holds about 640,000 distinct CDR3 sequences, roughly 58% found once. The sequenced sample consisted of blood. These receptors originate from a man aged 55-75 years in good health.

The V and J genes are TRBV29-1 and TRBJ2-1; either TRBD1 or TRBD2 may supply D (6 bases each). This CDR3 comprises 14 residues. CDR1 and CDR2 from the germline V gene are SQVTM and ANQGSEA. Trimming shortened V by 4 bases and J by 8 bases, and 18 bases separated the two germline ends. The CDR3 DNA is TGCAGCGTTGGCATCCGGGGGCCTAAGGATGAGCAGTTCTTC. This sequence encodes CSVGIRGPKDEQFF.

The J gene is TRBJ2-3, the V gene TRBV12-3 or TRBV12-4, with 9 bases fitting TRBD1. This CDR3 has 16 residues. J gave up 6 bases and V 5 bases, and 12 bases lay outside the gene matches. This CDR3 reads CASSRTGAAWGDTQYF. CDR3 DNA sequence: TGTGCCAGCAGTCGGACAGGGGCCGCTTGGGGGGATACGCAGTATTTT.

The chain joins TRBV5-1 to TRBJ1-1, with D possibly matching TRBD1 (5 bases). Trimming took 0 bases from V and 5 from J, leaving 14 bases between them. Germline CDR1 SGHRS, CDR2 YFSETQ. The CDR3 has 15 residues. In DNA form, the CDR3 reads TGCGCCAGCAGCTTGGCCGTCTCCCGGGGGACTGAAGCTTTCTTT. Its translation is CASSLAVSRGTEAFF.

This clonotype was seen a few times. The chain recombines TRBV5-1 with TRBJ2-5, with TRBD2 identical over 11 bases. J gave up 3 bases and V 4 bases, and 2 bases lay outside the gene matches. The CDR3 contains 14 residues. The germline gives CDR1 SGHRS, CDR2 YFSETQ. CDR3 DNA sequence: TGCGCCAGCAGCAAGACTAGCGGGGAAGAGACCCAGTACTTC. This codes for CASSKTSGEETQYF.

The chain links TRBV7-2 to TRBJ2-7; 10 nucleotides align to TRBD2. V was pared by 1 base and J by 2 bases, with 11 bases of the junction left unmatched. This CDR3 is 18 amino acids long. The germline gives CDR1 SGHTA, CDR2 FQGNSA. CDR3 loop: CASSLGIGLAAKTYEQYF. The CDR3 nucleotides are TGTGCCAGCAGCTTAGGTATTGGACTAGCGGCGAAGACCTACGAGCAGTACTTC.

This clonotype was counted a few times. The chain has TRBV7-2 and TRBJ2-1, with D perhaps given as TRBD1 or TRBD2 (6 bases each). This CDR3 spans 15 amino acids. CDR1 SGHTA and CDR2 FQGNSA come from the germline V gene. Trimming pared 2 bases from V and 5 bases from J, leaving 13 bases between. In nucleotides, the CDR3 is TGTGCCAGCAGCTTATTAGGGGGGCGTAACAATGAGCAGTTCTTC. Protein sequence: CASSLLGGRNNEQFF.

This clonotype was observed a handful of times. V and J are TRBV5-1 and TRBJ2-3; TRBD2 might be the D (5 bases). Trimming cost V 1 base and J 4 bases, with 16 bases left between them. The germline CDR1 and CDR2 sequences are SGHRS and YFSETQ. This CDR3 region has 16 residues. The CDR3 is CASSLRGIGVSDTQYF. The CDR3 DNA is TGCGCCAGCAGCTTGAGAGGGATTGGAGTCTCAGATACGCAGTATTTT. Filled out from reference TRBV5-1 and TRBJ2-3, the complete variable domain reads KAGVTQTPRYLIKTRGQQVTLSCSPISGHRSVSWYQQTPGQGLQFLFEYFSETQRNKGNFPGRFSGRQFSNSRSEMNVSTLELGDSALYLCASSLRGIGVSDTQYFGPGTRLTVL.

This chain connects TRBV12-3 or TRBV12-4 to TRBJ2-7; D is possibly TRBD2 (6 bases). The CDR3 has 15 residues. Trimming shortened V by 1 base and J by 6 bases, and 16 bases separated the two germline ends. The CDR3 spells CASSLGWTTKAEQYF. The CDR3 DNA reads TGTGCCAGCAGTTTAGGTTGGACTACGAAGGCCGAGCAGTACTTC.